This T cell receptor beta chain was identified in a study of shared clonotypes between healthy human individuals. Study-wide results and caveats: At large depth, rarefaction still showed sorted-subset sequencing to be incomplete.

CD45RO-negative cells were positively selected for CCR7, leaving out terminally differentiated effector memory CD45RA+ cells. V trimming: 5 bases; J trimming: 1 base; junction bases outside the gene matches: 5. Germline V gives CDR1 SEHNR, CDR2 FQNEAQ (reference sequence). The CDR3 is 15 residues long. Assay: immunoSEQ multiplex PCR; the TCRdb copy retains only in-frame clones and omits some. The sample carries around 580,000 clones, 98% recorded once. As regards this clone: Its antigen remains unidentified.

Sequencing input: naive CD8+ T cells sorted from blood. The sequence derives from a man aged 30 to 45 in good health. This chain connects TRBV7-9 to TRBJ1-2; 9 bases agree with TRBD1. The CDR3 protein is CASSPGTGNNYGYTF. In DNA form, the CDR3 reads TGTGCCAGCAGCCCAGGGACAGGGAATAACTATGGCTACACCTTC.